The rows below give T cell receptor beta chains drawn from one sample of a study of shared clonotypes between healthy human individuals. Assay: immunoSEQ multiplex PCR; the TCRdb copy retains only in-frame clones and omits some. The data hold about 2.2 million clones, with approximately 92% observed a single time. The sequenced sample consisted of naive CD8+ T cells from PBMCs. Receptor source: a man between 18 and 29 years old in good health. Some clones in this sample may be carry-over from other donors' samples. Both conserved end residues are part of each CDR3. A D gene is named only where the DNA matches it firmly. The size field is filled for only some rows; it gives once, few, many or a size class.

J gene,V gene,clone size,D gene,CDR3 protein,CDR3 DNA
TRBJ2-1,TRBV2,NA,NA,CASSAGDGTSYNEQFF,TGTGCCAGCAGCGCTGGGGACGGGACCTCCTACAATGAGCAGTTCTTC
TRBJ2-1,TRBV5-1,NA,TRBD2,CASRIAGGPNEQFF,TGCGCCAGTAGAATAGCGGGAGGGCCCAATGAGCAGTTCTTC
TRBJ1-6,TRBV6-6,NA,TRBD1,CASSLGQVGNSPLHF,TGTGCCAGCAGCCTCGGACAGGTCGGGAATTCACCCCTCCACTTT
TRBJ1-2,TRBV4-3,NA,TRBD1,CASSQETGANYGYTF,TGCGCCAGCAGCCAAGAGACAGGGGCTAACTATGGCTACACCTTC
TRBJ2-7,TRBV4-1,NA,NA,CASSPSGTAYHEQYF,TGCGCCAGCAGCCCCTCCGGGACGGCTTACCACGAGCAGTACTTC
TRBJ1-3,TRBV5-5,NA,NA,CASSSDRISGNTIYF,TGTGCCAGCAGCTCCGACAGAATCTCTGGAAACACCATATATTTT
TRBJ2-7,TRBV27,few,TRBD1,CASSLTGGYEQYF,TGTGCCAGCAGTTTGACAGGGGGCTACGAGCAGTACTTC
TRBJ1-1,TRBV27,NA,TRBD1,CASSGQGLLSEAFF,TGTGCCAGCAGTGGACAGGGTTTGTTGTCTGAAGCTTTCTTT
TRBJ1-1,TRBV5-4,few,NA,CASMQPGLGAAFF,TGTGCCAGCATGCAACCGGGACTCGGTGCGGCTTTCTTT
TRBJ1-3,TRBV7-9,NA,NA,CASSLDLPTGYTGNTIYF,TGTGCCAGCAGCTTAGACCTCCCGACAGGCTATACTGGAAACACCATATATTTT
TRBJ1-1,TRBV6-6,NA,NA,CASSYSGSLDTEAFF,TGTGCCAGCAGTTACTCAGGGAGTCTAGACACTGAAGCTTTCTTT
TRBJ1-2,TRBV9,NA,NA,CASSVGPNSNYGYTF,TGTGCCAGCAGCGTAGGACCCAACAGTAACTATGGCTACACCTTC
TRBJ2-3,TRBV15,NA,NA,CATSRDLGGPTDTQYF,TGTGCCACCAGCAGAGATCTCGGCGGCCCCACAGATACGCAGTATTTT
TRBJ1-1,TRBV5-4,NA,NA,CASSLPGENTEAFF,TGTGCCAGCAGCTTGCCAGGAGAGAACACTGAAGCTTTCTTT
TRBJ2-1,TRBV9,NA,TRBD2,CASSPRGTSASYNEQFF,TGTGCCAGCAGCCCGAGGGGGACTAGCGCCTCCTACAATGAGCAGTTCTTC
TRBJ1-2,TRBV5-1,NA,TRBD1,CASSLSPRTGGNYGYTF,TGCGCCAGCAGCTTGTCTCCCAGGACAGGAGGAAACTATGGCTACACCTTC
TRBJ1-1,TRBV29-1,few,NA,CSVEDRGMNTEAFF,TGCAGCGTTGAAGATCGGGGAATGAACACTGAAGCTTTCTTT
TRBJ2-7,TRBV10-2,NA,TRBD1,CASLGQGVREQYF,TGCGCCAGCCTCGGACAGGGGGTTCGCGAGCAGTACTTC
TRBJ2-5,TRBV28,NA,TRBD1,CASSLSAGGLPGETQYF,TGTGCCAGCAGTTTATCGGCAGGGGGCCTCCCAGGGGAGACCCAGTACTTC
TRBJ2-1,TRBV27,NA,TRBD2,CASSLKAGGNYNEQFF,TGTGCCAGCAGTCTTAAAGCGGGAGGAAACTACAATGAGCAGTTCTTC
TRBJ2-3,TRBV25-1,NA,NA,CASSWGNMGDTQYF,TGTGCCAGCAGTTGGGGGAATATGGGGGATACGCAGTATTTT
TRBJ2-5,TRBV14,NA,TRBD1,CASSQERGRRSQETQYF,TGTGCCAGCAGCCAAGAAAGGGGGCGGAGAAGCCAAGAGACCCAGTACTTC